The 27 T cell receptor beta chains reported below all come from one sample, sequenced in a study of blood T cell repertoires in COVID-19. Data came from immunoSEQ multiplex PCR; TCRdb stores just in-frame clones and leaves some out. Here the sample spans a few hundred thousand clones, 75% to 85% being singletons. Sequenced: peripheral blood. The receptors come from a woman aged 30 to 39 with COVID-19, enrolled during active disease.

V gene TRBV7-9 combines with J gene TRBJ1-5, with D possibly TRBD1 on 6 matching bases. Per germline, CDR1 SEHNR and CDR2 FQNEAQ (reference sequence). The CDR3 covers 14 residues. V was cut by 5 bases and J by 4 bases, with 12 bases left in between. CDR3 protein: CASSQLGTNQPQHF. CDR3 DNA: TGTGCCAGCAGCCAACTCGGGACAAATCAGCCCCAGCATTTT.

This chain connects TRBV30 to TRBJ1-3; perhaps TRBD1 as D (5 bases). This CDR3 comprises 15 residues. Trimming left V 2 bases short and J 3 bases short, with 14 bases between. The germline V gene encodes CDR1 GTSNPN and CDR2 SVGIG (reference sequence). CDR3 coding DNA: TGTGCCTGGAGTCAGGGTGCTAGCGGTGGAAACACCATATATTTT. Encoded protein: CAWSQGASGGNTIYF.

The chain employs TRBV27 and TRBJ1-1, with no clear D. This CDR3 is built from 13 residues. Germline values: CDR1 MNHEY, CDR2 SMNVEV (reference sequence). Trimming removed 2 bases at V and 0 bases at J, with 4 bases between. The CDR3 DNA is TGTGCCAGCAGTTTACAGGTGAACACTGAAGCTTTCTTT. Its translation: CASSLQVNTEAFF.

Remarks on this clone: Other DNA sequences in this specimen translate into the identical CDR3. The V and J genes are TRBV6-1 and TRBJ2-5; the match to TRBD2 covers 9 bases. The CDR3 has 15 amino acids. J was trimmed by 2 bases and V by 2 bases; bases with no gene match: 3. Germline V gene sequence: CDR1 MNHNS, CDR2 SASEGT. The CDR3 here is CASSELAGGQETQYF. The CDR3 DNA is TGTGCCAGCAGTGAATTGGCGGGAGGGCAAGAGACCCAGTACTTC.

This chain uses TRBV5-4 with TRBJ1-5; possible D gene TRBD1, 6 bases. V was shortened by 4 bases and J by 4 bases, with 15 bases between the two germline ends. Germline CDR1 SGHNT, CDR2 YYREEE (reference sequence). CDR3 size: 15 residues. The CDR3, as DNA: TGTGCCAGCAGCAGCGGGGGGGCGCTTAATCAGCCCCAGCATTTT. Its protein product is CASSSGGALNQPQHF.

The V and J genes are TRBV18 and TRBJ1-2; 7 bases line up with TRBD1. Germline V gene lookup returns CDR1 KGHSH and CDR2 LQKENI. After removal of 1 base from V and 6 bases from J, the junction contained 5 bases not matched to a gene. This CDR3 is 14 amino acids long. DNA for the CDR3: TGTGCCAGCTCACCACGACAGGGTGGGGATGGCTACACCTTC. Translation: CASSPRQGGDGYTF.

This chain joins TRBV29-1 and TRBJ1-1, with 8 bases aligning to TRBD1. Trimming at V came to 6 bases and at J to 6 bases, leaving 9 bases not matched to a gene. Germline V gene data show CDR1 as SQVTM and CDR2 as ANQGSEA. The CDR3 spans 13 residues. The CDR3 is CSVADRVDPEAFF. In DNA form, the CDR3 reads TGCAGCGTAGCGGACAGGGTGGACCCTGAAGCTTTCTTT.

On this clone: Different DNA sequences within this sample yield the same CDR3. The chain couples TRBV19 to TRBJ2-4, with 13 bases fitting TRBD2. V gave up 6 bases and J gave up 8 bases; unmatched junction bases: 7. Germline lookup yields CDR1 LNHDA and CDR2 SQIVND (reference sequence). The CDR3 totals 15 residues. DNA for the CDR3: TGTGCCAGTAGCCGGACTAGCGGGAGCGCGGACATTCAGTACTTC. Protein product: CASSRTSGSADIQYF.

V usage is TRBV7-8 and J usage is TRBJ1-1; 8 nucleotides align to TRBD1. From germline, CDR1 is SGHVS and CDR2 FQNEAQ. The ends lost 2 bases at V and 5 bases at J; junction bases unmatched: 7. The CDR3 runs to 15 residues. The CDR3 bases are TGTGCCAGCAGCTTACCGGACAGGGAGGATACTGAAGCTTTCTTT. The encoded protein is CASSLPDREDTEAFF. The variable domain in full, completed from reference TRBV7-8 and TRBJ1-1, reads GAGVSQSPRYKVAKRGQDVALRCDPISGHVSLFWYQQALGQGPEFLTYFQNEAQLDKSGLPSDRFFAERPEGSVSTLKIQRTQQEDSAVYLCASSLPDREDTEAFFGQGTRLTVV.

This chain connects TRBV7-9 to TRBJ1-5, with D possibly matching TRBD1 (6 bases). The CDR3 length is 14 residues. Germline V lookup: CDR1 SEHNR, CDR2 FQNEAQ (reference sequence). Trimming shortened V by 1 base and J by 8 bases, and 12 bases separated the two germline ends. The CDR3 DNA is TGTGCCAGCAGCTTAGTGGGGGCCCGAGAGCCCCAGCATTTT. Amino acid sequence: CASSLVGAREPQHF.

The chain is built from TRBV2 and TRBJ2-2; 12 bases line up with TRBD2. CDR1 is SNHLY and CDR2 is FYNNEI in the germline V gene. The J segment lost 6 bases and the V segment lost 6 bases, leaving 8 bases of the junction unmatched. The CDR3 length is 16 residues. Here the CDR3 reads CASRETSGRGSGELFF. CDR3 nucleotide sequence: TGTGCCAGCAGAGAGACTAGCGGGAGAGGTTCCGGGGAGCTGTTTTTT.

The sample holds a few counts of this clone. The V gene is TRBV5-5, the J gene TRBJ2-1; TRBD1 aligns across 10 bases. With 8 bases clipped from V and 9 bases from J, the junction kept 11 bases outside the gene matches. Per germline, CDR1 SGHKS and CDR2 YYEKEE (reference sequence). CDR3 length: 14 residues. CDR3 sequence: CASAGQGFFSEQFF. In DNA, the CDR3 is TGTGCCAGTGCGGGACAGGGGTTTTTCAGTGAGCAGTTCTTC. Full variable domain (outside the CDR3, taken from reference TRBV5-5 and TRBJ2-1): DAGVTQSPTHLIKTRGQQVTLRCSPISGHKSVSWYQQVLGQGPQFIFQYYEKEERGRGNFPDRFSARQFPNYSSELNVNALLLGDSALYLCASAGQGFFSEQFFGPGTRLTVL.

The chain employs TRBV29-1 and TRBJ1-2; 7 bases line up with TRBD1. The CDR3 sequence is 14 residues long. The germline V gene encodes CDR1 SQVTM and CDR2 ANQGSEA. V lost 2 bases to trimming and J lost 5 bases; unmatched junction nucleotides: 8. Here the CDR3 DNA reads TGCAGCGTTGAACTCGCACAGGGGAAGTATGGCTACACCTTC. Translation gives CSVELAQGKYGYTF. Combining the CDR3 with reference TRBV29-1 and TRBJ1-2 gives the whole variable domain SAVISQKPSRDICQRGTSLTIQCQVDSQVTMMFWYRQQPGQSLTLIATANQGSEATYESGFVIDKFPISRPNLTFSTLTVSNMSPEDSSIYLCSVELAQGKYGYTFGSGTRLTVV.

The table lists this clone with many counts. CDR3 DNA: TGTGCCAGCAGTCGCCCGGAGGATACGCAGTATTTT. It specifies CASSRPEDTQYF. The chain employs TRBV7-8 and TRBJ2-3; D ambiguous. Germline V gene lookup returns CDR1 SGHVS and CDR2 FQNEAQ. The CDR3 has 12 amino acids. Deletions cut 6 bases from V and 6 bases from J, with 10 bases between.

The chain combines TRBV6-6 with TRBJ2-4; 8 nucleotides match TRBD1. CDR1 is MNHNY and CDR2 is SVGAGI in the germline V gene (reference sequence). J was trimmed by 4 bases and V by 10 bases; bases with no gene match: 12. The CDR3 loop spans 15 amino acids. The CDR3: CATYNLRTGKNIQYF. The CDR3 bases are TGTGCCACTTATAACCTTAGGACAGGGAAAAACATTCAGTACTTC.

The chain couples TRBV19 to TRBJ2-7; 8 bases agree with TRBD1. The CDR3 extends over 12 amino acids. Unmatched junction bases numbered 0, after V lost 6 bases and J lost 2 bases. Germline V gives CDR1 LNHDA, CDR2 SQIVND (reference sequence). The CDR3 sequence is CASRDRAYEQYF. Here the CDR3 DNA reads TGTGCCAGTAGGGACAGGGCCTACGAGCAGTACTTC.

The V gene is TRBV2, the J gene TRBJ2-3; TRBD2 agrees at 12 bases. This CDR3 comprises 15 residues. Germline CDR1 is SNHLY and CDR2 is FYNNEI. After removal of 7 bases from V and 6 bases from J, the junction contained 8 bases not matched to a gene. The CDR3 loop is CASMGGTSGLDTQYF. As DNA, the CDR3 is TGTGCCAGCATGGGGGGGACTAGCGGGTTGGATACGCAGTATTTT. Using reference TRBV2 and TRBJ2-3 for the parts outside the CDR3, the full variable domain is EPEVTQTPSHQVTQMGQEVILRCVPISNHLYFYWYRQILGQKVEFLVSFYNNEISEKSEIFDDQFSVERPDGSNFTLKIRSTKLEDSAMYFCASMGGTSGLDTQYFGPGTRLTVL.

V is TRBV30 and J is TRBJ2-3, with 7 bases lining up with TRBD2. Germline V gene data show CDR1 as GTSNPN and CDR2 as SVGIG (reference sequence). The CDR3 is 15 residues long. Germline trimming cut 0 bases from V and 0 bases from J; bases unmatched to any gene: 3. CDR3 coding DNA: TGTGCCTGGAGTGTGACTAGCTTTAGCACAGATACGCAGTATTTT. This sequence encodes CAWSVTSFSTDTQYF.

V is TRBV30 and J is TRBJ2-5; 7 bases match TRBD1. From germline, CDR1 is GTSNPN and CDR2 SVGIG (reference sequence). This CDR3 region has 11 residues. The V and J ends lost 4 bases and 6 bases, in that order; junction bases with no gene match: 2. CDR3 sequence reads: CAWTGGQTQYF. In DNA, the CDR3 is TGTGCCTGGACAGGGGGACAGACCCAGTACTTC.

The rearrangement links TRBV5-1 to TRBJ2-3, with a possible D match to TRBD1 (5 bases). V was cut by 2 bases and J by 4 bases, with 11 bases left in between. Per the germline V gene, CDR1 is SGHRS and CDR2 is YFSETQ. The CDR3 spans 14 residues. CDR3 sequence: CASSFSQGSDTQYF. CDR3 nucleotide sequence: TGCGCCAGCAGCTTCTCCCAGGGTTCAGATACGCAGTATTTT.

The chain carries TRBV27 and TRBJ1-2; possibly TRBD1 for D (5 bases). This CDR3 is 13 amino acids long. From germline, CDR1 is MNHEY and CDR2 SMNVEV (reference sequence). V lost 5 bases to trimming and J lost 2 bases, with 9 bases between them. The CDR3 loop reads CASSADSNYGYTF. The CDR3 bases are TGTGCCAGCAGTGCCGACAGCAACTATGGCTACACCTTC.

V usage is TRBV5-1 and J usage is TRBJ1-1; TRBD1 might be the D (5 bases). Germline CDR1 SGHRS, CDR2 YFSETQ. CDR3 length: 15 amino acids. V lost 3 bases to trimming and J lost 1 base, with 13 bases between them. The CDR3 nucleotides are TGCGCCAGCAGCTCCCGACAGCTGGGGAACACTGAAGCTTTCTTT. This encodes CASSSRQLGNTEAFF.

This chain uses TRBV7-6 with TRBJ2-7, with a possible D match to TRBD1 (5 bases). The germline V gene has CDR1 SGHVS and CDR2 FNYEAQ. The CDR3 consists of 15 residues. Trimming pared 5 bases from V and 4 bases from J, leaving 18 bases between. The CDR3 sequence: CASSPMTAGLYEQYF. CDR3 sequence (DNA): TGTGCCAGCAGCCCAATGACAGCCGGCCTTTACGAGCAGTACTTC.

The gene calls are TRBV30 and TRBJ1-2, with TRBD1 as a possible D gene (6 bases). Germline CDR1 and CDR2: GTSNPN and SVGIG (reference sequence). The CDR3 loop spans 13 amino acids. The V end was cut by 0 bases, the J end by 3 bases, with 8 bases between. DNA for the CDR3: TGTGCCTGGAGTGTACAGGGAGACTATGGCTACACCTTC. Its translation is CAWSVQGDYGYTF.

The sample holds one count of this clone. The chain recombines TRBV9 with TRBJ2-1; D possibly corresponds to TRBD2 (6 bases). The CDR3 runs 18 residues. The germline V and J ends were trimmed by 0 bases and 3 bases, with 19 bases remaining between them. The V gene's germline CDR1 is SGDLS and CDR2 YYNGEE. CDR3 in DNA: TGTGCCAGCAGCGTAGGTCGGTCTGGGGGAGCGGGCTACAATGAGCAGTTCTTC. It specifies CASSVGRSGGAGYNEQFF.

The rearrangement uses TRBV13 and TRBJ2-3; 7 bases match TRBD1. CDR1 is PRHDT and CDR2 is FYEKMQ in the germline V gene (reference sequence). The CDR3 is 16 amino acids. V gave up 5 bases and J gave up 1 base; unmatched junction bases: 9. CDR3 region: CASSARQGPGTDTQYF. The CDR3, as DNA: TGTGCCAGCAGCGCCCGACAGGGTCCGGGCACAGATACGCAGTATTTT.

V gene TRBV4-1 combines with J gene TRBJ1-3; TRBD1 matches 7 bases. Germline values: CDR1 MGHRA, CDR2 YSYEKL. J was trimmed by 4 bases and V by 5 bases; bases with no gene match: 8. The CDR3 runs 15 residues. This CDR3 is CASSGTTGAGNTIYF. CDR3 DNA sequence: TGCGCCAGCAGCGGAACCACAGGGGCCGGAAACACCATATATTTT.